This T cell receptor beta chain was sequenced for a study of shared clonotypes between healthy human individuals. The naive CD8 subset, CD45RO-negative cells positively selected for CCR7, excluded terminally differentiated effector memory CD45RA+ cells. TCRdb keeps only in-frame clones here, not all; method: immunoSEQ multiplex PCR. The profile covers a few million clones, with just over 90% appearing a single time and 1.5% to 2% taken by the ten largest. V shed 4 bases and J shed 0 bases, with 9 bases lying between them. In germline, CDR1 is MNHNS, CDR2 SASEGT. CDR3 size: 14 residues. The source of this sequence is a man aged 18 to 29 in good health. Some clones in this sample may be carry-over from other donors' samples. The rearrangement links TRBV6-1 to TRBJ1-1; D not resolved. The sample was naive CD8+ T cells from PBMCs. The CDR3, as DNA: TGTGCCAGCAGTGTATGGCACTTGAACACTGAAGCTTTCTTT. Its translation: CASSVWHLNTEAFF.